This T cell receptor beta chain was captured in a study of blood T cell repertoires in COVID-19. Only in-frame clones appear in the TCRdb table, and some are missing; sequencing was by immunoSEQ multiplex PCR. The table includes about 44,000 clones, approximately 89% detected once. CDR1 and CDR2 (germline): SGHTA, FQGNSA. Trimming cost V 5 bases and J 4 bases, with 12 bases left between them. The length of the CDR3 is 14 residues. Sequenced sample: peripheral blood. This TCR came from a woman in her 40s with acute or convalescent COVID-19. This sequence joins TRBV7-2 and TRBJ1-5, with D tentatively TRBD1 (6 bases). DNA for the CDR3: TGTGCCAGCAGCCAACGGACAGTTAATCAGCCCCAGCATTTT. Its translation is CASSQRTVNQPQHF. The full variable domain, rest sourced from reference TRBV7-2 and TRBJ1-5, is GAGVSQSPSNKVTEKGKDVELRCDPISGHTALYWYRQSLGQGLEFLIYFQGNSAPDKSGLPSDRFSAERTGGSVSTLTIQRTQQEDSAVYLCASSQRTVNQPQHFGDGTRLSIL.